This TCR beta chain was obtained from a study of cytomegalovirus exposure and HLA in healthy donors. Turning to the study itself: The same platform was used for the 130 or so validation repertoires and the 600 to 850 first-cohort repertoires, a later analysis reported.

Only in-frame clones appear in the TCRdb table, and some are missing; sequencing was by immunoSEQ multiplex PCR. This sample has 150,000 to 200,000 clones, with roughly 77% found just once. Looked up from germline, CDR1 is SGHAT and CDR2 is FQNNGV. CDR3 length equals 15 residues. Trimming cost V 4 bases and J 0 bases, with 12 bases left between them. This clone was observed a single time. What it binds is not known. Study-level results: Cytomegalovirus association was listed for about 170 TCR beta chains. High sensitivity and specificity were reportedly achieved when the classifier diagnosed cytomegalovirus status. A later analysis found first-cohort TCR clusters tended to co-occur in the approximately 120 validation repertoires.

The source is a woman in her twenties or thirties in good health and CMV-seronegative. The specimen sequenced was PBMCs. This chain uses TRBV11-2 with TRBJ1-1; D is ambiguous. The CDR3 DNA reads as TGTGCCAGCAGCTCGTATGTTACTATGAACACTGAAGCTTTCTTT. It codes for CASSSYVTMNTEAFF.